Presented here are 10 T cell receptor beta chains from one specimen sequenced in a study of cytomegalovirus exposure and HLA in healthy donors. PCR involved 60 Vbeta and 13 Jbeta primers. Method: immunoSEQ multiplex PCR; TCRdb's copy keeps in-frame clones and lacks some. The repertoire includes about 130,000 clones, 17% of them detected once, and approximately 2.6% sits in the top ten. Sequencing used PBMCs. These receptors were collected from a female donor in good health and CMV-seropositive.

The V and J genes are TRBV28 and TRBJ2-3; TRBD2 aligns across 7 bases. Germline V gene data show CDR1 as MDHEN and CDR2 as SYDVKM. J lost 3 bases, V lost 3 bases, and 9 bases had no gene match. The CDR3 consists of 16 residues. For the CDR3, the DNA is TGTGCCAGCAGTTTCCCCCCCGGGAGGAGGACAGATACGCAGTATTTT. It encodes CASSFPPGRRTDTQYF.

The chain uses TRBV9 and TRBJ2-1; 15 bases are shared with TRBD2. The germline V gene encodes CDR1 SGDLS and CDR2 YYNGEE. The V and J ends lost 4 bases and 2 bases, in that order; junction bases with no gene match: 13. The CDR3 sequence is 20 residues long. CDR3 loop: CASSTHMGGLAGGTYNEQFF. The CDR3 DNA reads as TGTGCCAGCAGCACCCACATGGGGGGACTAGCGGGGGGAACCTACAATGAGCAGTTCTTC.

This clone came up a few times. This chain uses TRBV5-4 with TRBJ1-3, with D hard to call. CDR1 SGHNT and CDR2 YYREEE come from the germline V gene (reference sequence). V was pared by 0 bases and J by 2 bases, with 3 bases between. CDR3 length: 13 residues. The CDR3, as DNA: TGTGCCAGCAGCTTGGCGGCTGGAAACACCATATATTTT. Translating gives CASSLAAGNTIYF.

CDR3 region: CASENRIADETQYF. In nucleotides, the CDR3 is TGTGCCAGCGAGAATCGGATAGCGGACGAGACCCAGTACTTC. The chain is built from TRBV2 and TRBJ2-5; D may be TRBD2 (6 bases). The CDR3 runs to 14 residues. Between the trimmed V and J ends, which lost 8 bases and 5 bases, there was a span of 18 bases. Germline CDR1 reads SNHLY; CDR2 reads FYNNEI.

This clone was counted a few times. This sequence joins TRBV4-3 and TRBJ1-2; 7 nucleotides line up with TRBD1. Germline-derived CDR1 and CDR2 are LGHNA and YSLEER. The length of the CDR3 is 14 residues. Trimming removed 4 bases from V and 3 bases from J; junction bases left unmatched: 5. The DNA of the CDR3 is TGCGCCAGCAGCCGAAACGACAGGGACTATGGCTACACCTTC. Amino acid sequence: CASSRNDRDYGYTF.

This clone was detected a few times. The chain joins TRBV5-1 to TRBJ2-5; 8 nucleotides align to TRBD1. Germline CDR1 is SGHRS and CDR2 is YFSETQ. Trimming at V came to 1 base and at J to 2 bases, leaving 4 bases not matched to a gene. The CDR3 extends over 15 amino acids. CDR3: CASSLMTGVQETQYF. CDR3 DNA sequence: TGCGCCAGCAGCTTGATGACAGGGGTTCAAGAGACCCAGTACTTC. Looking up the rest from reference TRBV5-1 and TRBJ2-5 gives the full variable domain: KAGVTQTPRYLIKTRGQQVTLSCSPISGHRSVSWYQQTPGQGLQFLFEYFSETQRNKGNFPGRFSGRQFSNSRSEMNVSTLELGDSALYLCASSLMTGVQETQYFGPGTRLLVL.

The genes are TRBV27 and TRBJ1-1; a possible D gene is TRBD1 (5 bases). Trimming took off 4 bases at V and 3 bases at J, with 12 bases between the two ends. The CDR3 is 14 amino acids. In germline, CDR1 is MNHEY, CDR2 SMNVEV (reference sequence). CDR3 residues: CASSSRGTDTEAFF. The DNA for the CDR3 is TGTGCCAGCAGTTCCCGCGGGACGGACACTGAAGCTTTCTTT.

The chain combines TRBV9 with TRBJ2-7; 8 bases are shared with TRBD2. CDR1 SGDLS and CDR2 YYNGEE come from the germline V gene. V dropped 4 bases and J dropped 3; count of bases not matched to a gene: 9. The CDR3 is 15 amino acids. Here the CDR3 reads CASSPTRGGIYEQYF. The CDR3 bases are TGTGCCAGCAGCCCTACTCGCGGGGGGATCTACGAGCAGTACTTC.

This sequence joins TRBV5-6 and TRBJ2-3; 13 nucleotides agree with TRBD2. The V gene end was trimmed by 4 bases and the J gene end by 4 bases; junction bases not matched to a gene: 12. Germline CDR1 reads SGHDT; CDR2 reads YYEEEE. This CDR3 contains 18 residues. Here the CDR3 DNA reads TGTGCCAGCAGCAAAGAAGGGACTAGCGGGACCGTAGCAGATACGCAGTATTTT. Protein sequence: CASSKEGTSGTVADTQYF.

In its sample, this clone was seen a few times. The V and J genes are TRBV15 and TRBJ1-1; D uncertain. Germline V CDR1 and CDR2: LNHNV, YYDKDF (reference sequence). CDR3 length equals 14 residues. Deletions cut 4 bases from V and 0 bases from J, with 9 bases between. CDR3 protein: CATSTEAMNTEAFF. CDR3 nucleotides: TGTGCCACCAGCACAGAAGCCATGAACACTGAAGCTTTCTTT. The complete variable domain, with remaining parts taken from reference TRBV15 and TRBJ1-1, reads DAMVIQNPRYQVTQFGKPVTLSCSQTLNHNVMYWYQQKSSQAPKLLFHYYDKDFNNEADTPDNFQSRRPNTSFCFLDIRSPGLGDTAMYLCATSTEAMNTEAFFGQGTRLTVV.